Listed here are 4 T cell receptor beta chains from one sample, sequenced in a study of T cell responses to AZD1222 COVID-19 vaccine. Using immunoSEQ multiplex PCR, the repertoire was profiled, and TCRdb retains in-frame clones only, with some absent. This sample has more than 75,000 clones, with 92% found just once. The sequences come from peripheral blood, collected on day 0 of AZD1222 vaccination. These receptors all stem from an adult in good health.

The chain employs TRBV12-3 or TRBV12-4 and TRBJ1-4; D ambiguous. This CDR3 contains 13 residues. The germline V and J ends were trimmed by 6 bases and 3 bases, with 8 bases remaining between them. The CDR3 nucleotides are TGTGCCAGCAGCCAGGTTCCTAATGAAAAACTGTTTTTT. It codes for CASSQVPNEKLFF.

This clone has only one observation. This chain links TRBV5-6 with TRBJ2-7; TRBD1 aligns across 9 bases. In germline, CDR1 is SGHDT, CDR2 YYEEEE. The CDR3 extends over 15 amino acids. The trim removed 4 bases at V and 9 bases at J, leaving 14 bases unmatched. CDR3 DNA sequence: TGTGCCAGCAGCGCCATGGGGACAGGGCTACATGGGCAGTACTTC. Encoded protein: CASSAMGTGLHGQYF.

The genes are TRBV9 and TRBJ1-2; the D gene is possibly TRBD1 (6 bases). Looked up from germline, CDR1 is SGDLS and CDR2 is YYNGEE. The ends were cut back, 0 bases at V and 8 bases at J, with 8 bases in the middle. There are 12 residues in the CDR3. The CDR3, as DNA: TGTGCCAGCAGCGTAGCAGGGGAGGGCTACACCTTC. Translation gives CASSVAGEGYTF.

The chain is built from TRBV12-5 and TRBJ2-3; possibly TRBD2 for D (5 bases). The CDR3 totals 12 residues. Germline V gene data show CDR1 as LGHNT and CDR2 as FRNRAP. V was pared by 1 base and J by 6 bases, with 5 bases between. The CDR3 is CASGLGGDTQYF. Written as DNA, the CDR3 is TGTGCTAGTGGTTTGGGAGGGGATACGCAGTATTTT.